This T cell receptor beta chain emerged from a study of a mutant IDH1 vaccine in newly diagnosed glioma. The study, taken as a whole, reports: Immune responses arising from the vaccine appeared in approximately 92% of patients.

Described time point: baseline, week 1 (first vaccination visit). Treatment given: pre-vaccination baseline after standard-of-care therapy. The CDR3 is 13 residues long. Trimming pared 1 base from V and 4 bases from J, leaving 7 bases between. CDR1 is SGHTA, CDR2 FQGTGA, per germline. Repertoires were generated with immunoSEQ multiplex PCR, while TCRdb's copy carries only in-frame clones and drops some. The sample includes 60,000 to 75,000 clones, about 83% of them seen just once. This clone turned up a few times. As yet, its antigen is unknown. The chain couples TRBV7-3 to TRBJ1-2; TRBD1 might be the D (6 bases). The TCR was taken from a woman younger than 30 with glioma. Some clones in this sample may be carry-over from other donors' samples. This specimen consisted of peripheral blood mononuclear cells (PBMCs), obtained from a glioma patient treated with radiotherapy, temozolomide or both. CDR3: CASSLKGGYGYTF. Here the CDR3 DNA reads TGTGCCAGCAGCTTAAAAGGGGGCTATGGCTACACCTTC. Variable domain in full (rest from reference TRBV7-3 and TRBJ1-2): GAGVSQTPSNKVTEKGKYVELRCDPISGHTALYWYRQSLGQGPEFLIYFQGTGAADDSGLPNDRFFAVRPEGSVSTLKIQRTERGDSAVYLCASSLKGGYGYTFGSGTRLTVV.